A selection of T cell receptor beta chains follows, all from one sample in a study of OX40 agonist ivuxolimab in advanced cancers. Repertoires were generated with immunoSEQ multiplex PCR, while TCRdb's copy carries only in-frame clones and drops some. The repertoire holds 55,000 to 85,000 clones, with roughly 85% as singletons. Material: CD4+ or CD8+ T cells sorted from blood, obtained in a trial of the OX40 agonist ivuxolimab. The receptors come from an adult with an advanced solid tumor such as melanoma, head and neck, liver or kidney cancer. Both conserved end residues are part of each CDR3. Size is stated for part of the rows, as once, few or many counts, or as a class when the clone is expanded.

>TRBV27|-|TRBJ2-5
CASMGRGEVETQYF
>TRBV15|-|TRBJ1-5
CATSFDGFSNQPQHF
>TRBV29-1|-|TRBJ1-1
CSGGLDWNTEAFF
>TRBV14|-|TRBJ2-3
CASSPAGATDTQYF
>TRBV7-2|-|TRBJ1-2
CASSFGRTYGYTF
>TRBV10-1|-|TRBJ2-1
CASSESYSYNEQFF
>TRBV28|-|TRBJ2-7
CASSFGGSNYFEQYF
>TRBV28|-|TRBJ1-5
CASSRTGGNSNQPQHF
>TRBV7-2|-|TRBJ2-3
CASSLDSGQHTDTQYF
>TRBV30|few|TRBJ2-3
CAWSRPGFVFTDTQYF
>TRBV28|-|TRBJ2-3
CASSPLPGTGRPDTQYF
>TRBV28|once|TRBJ1-4
CASSPSLVGAGVLNEKLFF
>TRBV19|-|TRBJ2-7
CASSGSTSGSYEQYF
>TRBV12-5|-|TRBJ1-2
CASGFPYRGGGYTF
>TRBV11-2|-|TRBJ2-5
CASSSSGGHQETQYF
>TRBV7-2|-|TRBJ2-3
CASSRSPGTQYF
>TRBV7-8|once|TRBJ2-1
CASSPLAGGYEQFF
>TRBV11-2|-|TRBJ2-3
CASSLVFGGRSSDTQYF
>TRBV30|-|TRBJ2-7
CAWSVGDEVQYF
>TRBV6-5|once|TRBJ1-5
CASTDGYSNQPQHF
>TRBV7-3|-|TRBJ2-3
CASSTRLAGADTQYF
>TRBV5-1|few|TRBJ1-4
CASSPTPGGQQREKLFF
>TRBV9|-|TRBJ2-1
CASTPPLAGDSYNEQFF
>TRBV5-4|-|TRBJ2-1
CASSPAGSYNEQFF
>TRBV29-1|-|TRBJ2-1
CSVSGDHNEQFF
>TRBV14|-|TRBJ1-2
CASSQVGASNYGYTF
>TRBV19|-|TRBJ1-4
CASKRGQPTNEKLFF
>TRBV7-3|-|TRBJ2-6
CASSFSGGSGANVLTF
>TRBV27|-|TRBJ2-7
CASKGTSGGASSSYEQYF
>TRBV19|-|TRBJ1-3
CASSPGRDSGNTIYF
>TRBV7-2|-|TRBJ1-6
CASSSGIVGGDNSPLHF
>TRBV28|-|TRBJ1-3
CASSPGTGKFTENTIYF
>TRBV7-3|-|TRBJ2-2
CASTPGDPNTGELFF
>TRBV11-2|-|TRBJ2-6
CASSLPASGANVLTF
>TRBV6-5|-|TRBJ1-1
CASSNRQGGAEAFF
>TRBV6-6|-|TRBJ2-5
CASSYSRQGPETQYF
>TRBV19|-|TRBJ2-2
CASSTGTNTGELFF
>TRBV27|-|TRBJ1-4
CASKGTTNEKLFF
>TRBV27|-|TRBJ2-1
CASKSQNYNEQFF
>TRBV13|-|TRBJ2-3
CASSSQRGTQYF